This passage covers 10 T cell receptor beta chains from one sample sequenced in a study of patients and donors after allogeneic stem cell transplantation. MiXCR, run by TCRdb on the RT-PCR reads, gives a single entry per CDR3 protein. The sample records 390,000 or so distinct CDR3 sequences, 16% being singletons. Sequencing input: blood, either unsorted or a sorted T cell fraction (not recorded which). The receptor set was obtained from a human donor who was either an allogeneic HSCT recipient or a stem cell or donor lymphocyte infusion donor (not recorded which). It is not recorded whose cells these are; they may come from a transplant donor.

In its sample, this clonotype was seen many times. The chain couples TRBV4-1 to TRBJ2-5; 10 bases are shared with TRBD2. Germline V gives CDR1 MGHRA, CDR2 YSYEKL. The CDR3 length is 17 residues. The ends lost 2 bases at V and 3 bases at J; junction bases unmatched: 9. As DNA, the CDR3 is TGCGCCAGCAGCCAACCCGAGGGGACTAGCGTAAAAGAGACCCAGTACTTC. This translates into CASSQPEGTSVKETQYF.

The count of this clonotype is one. The V call is TRBV5-1, the J call TRBJ2-5, with D perhaps matching TRBD2 (6 bases). Per germline, CDR1 SGHRS and CDR2 YFSETQ. The CDR3 is 14 residues long. V was clipped by 4 bases and J by 1 base, with 11 bases between them. As DNA, the CDR3 is TGCGCCAGCAGCCCAGGGACTGTCCAAGAGACCCAGTACTTC. Encoded protein: CASSPGTVQETQYF.

This clonotype was detected only a few times. CDR3 DNA: TGTGCCGGGGCGAGAGCGGGACTAGACTACGAGCAGTACTTC. Translation gives CAGARAGLDYEQYF. The V gene is TRBV7-9, the J gene TRBJ2-7, with 8 bases lining up with TRBD2. Germline V gene sequence: CDR1 SEHNR, CDR2 FQNEAQ (reference sequence). V trimming: 11 bases; J trimming: 3 bases; junction bases outside the gene matches: 12. The CDR3 runs 14 residues.

The J gene is TRBJ1-1, the V gene TRBV3-1; 8 bases match TRBD1. The CDR3 length is 15 residues. J lost 5 bases, V lost 1 base, and 6 bases had no gene match. Germline V gene data show CDR1 as LGHDT and CDR2 as YNNKEL (reference sequence). In nucleotides, the CDR3 is TGTGCCAGCAGCCAAGTGGCCCAGGGGGCGACTGAAGCTTTCTTT. It encodes CASSQVAQGATEAFF.

CDR3 sequence: CATSVGETQYF. The CDR3 DNA is TGTGCCACCAGTGTCGGGGAGACCCAGTACTTC. The chain joins TRBV24-1 to TRBJ2-5; D is undetermined. Trimming removed 5 bases from V and 5 bases from J, with 5 bases in between. In germline, CDR1 is KGHDR, CDR2 SFDVKD. The CDR3 runs to 11 residues.

There are many counts of this clonotype. This chain joins TRBV12-3 or TRBV12-4 and TRBJ2-7; 11 bases are a match to TRBD2. The CDR3 loop spans 14 amino acids. V gave up 6 bases and J gave up 7 bases; unmatched junction bases: 8. The CDR3 spells CASRGTSGAWEQYF. The DNA for the CDR3 is TGTGCCAGCAGAGGGACTAGCGGAGCCTGGGAGCAGTACTTC.

The chain uses TRBV12-3 or TRBV12-4 and TRBJ2-1, with D unresolved. The CDR3 sequence is 16 residues long. Trimming took off 4 bases at V and 5 bases at J, with 18 bases between the two ends. CDR3 protein: CASSSAGSALNNEQFF. The CDR3 DNA reads TGTGCCAGCAGTTCCGCCGGGTCAGCCCTCAACAATGAGCAGTTCTTC.

The V and J genes are TRBV6-2 or TRBV6-3 and TRBJ2-7; 12 nucleotides line up with TRBD2. Germline loops: CDR1 MNHEY, CDR2 SVGEGT. Unmatched junction bases numbered 6, after V lost 6 bases and J lost 3 bases. The CDR3 is made up of 15 amino acids. CDR3 bases: TGTGCCAGCAGGAAACTAGCGGGAGGACTCTACGAGCAGTACTTC. This codes for CASRKLAGGLYEQYF.

This clonotype turned up a few times. This chain links TRBV2 with TRBJ1-4; D call uncertain. The CDR3 has 14 residues. Looked up from germline, CDR1 is SNHLY and CDR2 is FYNNEI. The V gene lost 4 bases and the J gene lost 7 bases, with 13 bases spanning the gap. The CDR3 sequence: CASSAREGGEKLFF. CDR3 coding DNA: TGTGCCAGCAGTGCTCGTGAGGGAGGTGAAAAACTGTTTTTT.

This chain uses TRBV5-6 with TRBJ2-5; D possibly corresponds to TRBD1 (7 bases). Deletions cut 3 bases from V and 4 bases from J, with 16 bases between. Germline CDR1 and CDR2: SGHDT and YYEEEE. This CDR3 spans 15 amino acids. CDR3 bases: TGTGCCAGCAGCTCCGAGAGACAGGGAGGAGAGACCCAGTACTTC. This gives the protein CASSSERQGGETQYF.